These 13 T cell receptor beta chains were all obtained from the same sample, sequenced in a study of blood T cell repertoires in COVID-19. Only in-frame clones appear in the TCRdb table, and some are missing; sequencing was by immunoSEQ multiplex PCR. Of 240,000 or so clones listed, around nine tenths were seen once; the top ten hold 0.9% to 1%. The sequenced material came from peripheral blood. These TCRs come from a middle-aged woman who had recovered from COVID-19.

The gene calls are TRBV19 and TRBJ1-5, with TRBD1 matching over 7 bases. Germline V lookup: CDR1 LNHDA, CDR2 SQIVND (reference sequence). The CDR3 covers 15 residues. V trimming: 10 bases; J trimming: 0 bases; junction bases outside the gene matches: 9. CDR3 coding DNA: TGTGCCACCAACAGGGGACCCTCTAGCAATCAGCCCCAGCATTTT. Encoded protein: CATNRGPSSNQPQHF. The whole variable domain, remainder taken from reference TRBV19 and TRBJ1-5, is DGGITQSPKYLFRKEGQNVTLSCEQNLNHDAMYWYRQDPGQGLRLIYYSQIVNDFQKGDIAEGYSVSREKKESFPLTVTSAQKNPTAFYLCATNRGPSSNQPQHFGDGTRLSIL.

CDR3: CSVASGRPYNEQFF. CDR3 nucleotide sequence: TGCAGCGTCGCGAGCGGGAGGCCCTACAATGAGCAGTTCTTC. The V gene is TRBV29-1, the J gene TRBJ2-1; 9 bases are shared with TRBD2. CDR3 length: 14 residues. With 6 bases clipped from V and 2 bases from J, the junction kept 5 bases outside the gene matches. The V gene's germline CDR1 is SQVTM and CDR2 ANQGSEA.

This clone appeared a single time. The V gene is TRBV3-1 (or the pseudogene TRBV3-2), the J gene TRBJ2-7; the D gene is possibly TRBD2 (7 bases). Germline V lookup: CDR1 LGHDT, CDR2 YNNKEL (reference sequence). With 0 bases removed from V and 2 bases from J, the gap between germline ends came to 20 bases. The CDR3 sequence is 18 residues long. The CDR3 region has the DNA TGTGCCAGCAGCCAAGACCGGGGGGCAGGGTGGGAACCCTACGAGCAGTACGTC. It translates to CASSQDRGAGWEPYEQYV.

The rearrangement links TRBV19 to TRBJ1-2, with 7 bases lining up with TRBD1. This CDR3 contains 14 residues. Germline lookup yields CDR1 LNHDA and CDR2 SQIVND (reference sequence). V lost 3 bases to trimming and J lost 8 bases; unmatched junction nucleotides: 9. The DNA of the CDR3 is TGTGCCAGTAGTATTGGCCGACAGGGTCGGGGCTACACCTTC. The encoded protein is CASSIGRQGRGYTF.

The chain uses TRBV3-1 (or the pseudogene TRBV3-2) and TRBJ1-1; no reliable D call. Germline lookup yields CDR1 LGHDT and CDR2 YNNKEL (reference sequence). The CDR3 runs 16 residues. Trimming stripped 10 bases from V and 0 bases from J, with 21 bases between. The CDR3 nucleotides read TGTGCCACCCCCCCCCAACAAGGTCGGGTGAACACTGAAGCTTTCTTT. It specifies CATPPQQGRVNTEAFF.

Notes on this clone: The sample has other DNA sequences that encode this CDR3 too. The chain links TRBV10-3 to TRBJ1-5, with TRBD1 as a possible D gene (5 bases). The germline V and J ends were trimmed by 2 bases and 1 base, with 9 bases remaining between them. Germline loops: CDR1 ENHRY, CDR2 SYGVKD. CDR3 size: 15 residues. In nucleotides, the CDR3 is TGTGCCATCAGTGAGGGGGGGGGAAGCAATCAGCCCCAGCATTTT. This codes for CAISEGGGSNQPQHF.

The V call is TRBV6-5, the J call TRBJ2-1, with D maybe TRBD2 (5 bases). Trimming removed 6 bases from V and 1 base from J, with 13 bases in between. The CDR3 covers 15 residues. Looked up from germline, CDR1 is MNHEY and CDR2 is SVGAGI. CDR3 in DNA: TGTGCCAGCAGCTCAACGAGCGGATCCTACAATGAGCAGTTCTTC. Encoded protein: CASSSTSGSYNEQFF.

Only a few counts were recorded for this clone. The chain combines TRBV6-5 with TRBJ1-2; D possibly corresponds to TRBD1 (6 bases). The CDR3 is made up of 13 amino acids. Germline values: CDR1 MNHEY, CDR2 SVGAGI. Trimming shortened V by 7 bases and J by 7 bases, and 16 bases separated the two germline ends. The CDR3: CASTRGYTGGYTF. As DNA, the CDR3 is TGTGCCAGCACCAGGGGCTACACGGGTGGCTACACCTTC.

The chain joins TRBV24-1 to TRBJ2-7; unclear D gene. The germline V and J ends were trimmed by 3 bases and 0 bases, with 5 bases remaining between them. Germline-derived CDR1 and CDR2 are KGHDR and SFDVKD. CDR3 size: 13 residues. The CDR3 DNA follows: TGTGCCACCAGTGATCCTCCCTCCTACGAGCAGTACTTC. Its translation is CATSDPPSYEQYF.

The V and J genes are TRBV19 and TRBJ1-2; 10 positions match TRBD1. CDR1 and CDR2 (germline): LNHDA, SQIVND (reference sequence). This CDR3 spans 14 amino acids. Losses at the gene ends were 7 bases for V and 4 bases for J; bases not matched to a gene: 6. The CDR3 region has the DNA TGTGCCAGTACCCGGGACAGGGGAGGCTATGGCTACACCTTC. Protein product: CASTRDRGGYGYTF. The full variable domain, in which reference TRBV19 and TRBJ1-2 provide the parts outside the CDR3, is DGGITQSPKYLFRKEGQNVTLSCEQNLNHDAMYWYRQDPGQGLRLIYYSQIVNDFQKGDIAEGYSVSREKKESFPLTVTSAQKNPTAFYLCASTRDRGGYGYTFGSGTRLTVV.

V usage is TRBV7-6 and J usage is TRBJ2-3; TRBD1 matches 9 bases. Germline V gives CDR1 SGHVS, CDR2 FNYEAQ. CDR3 length: 17 residues. Germline trimming cut 5 bases from V and 3 bases from J; bases unmatched to any gene: 12. CDR3 DNA: TGTGCCAGCAGCCCCACAAACAGGGGGCGCGGGACAGATACGCAGTATTTT. Amino acids: CASSPTNRGRGTDTQYF.

The chain employs TRBV29-1 and TRBJ1-1; D gene unclear. V dropped 4 bases and J dropped 3 bases, with 9 bases sitting between them. Per the germline V gene, CDR1 is SQVTM and CDR2 is ANQGSEA. The CDR3 loop spans 12 amino acids. The CDR3 reads CSVGGDDTEAFF. The CDR3 bases are TGCAGCGTTGGGGGAGACGACACTGAAGCTTTCTTT.

The chain employs TRBV7-2 and TRBJ1-6; possibly TRBD1 for D (6 bases). This CDR3 is 16 amino acids long. Germline assignment: CDR1 SGHTA and CDR2 FQGNSA. V was pared by 1 base and J by 9 bases, with 16 bases between. CDR3 amino acids: CASSLGVGGGSSPLHF. CDR3 DNA: TGTGCCAGCAGCTTAGGTGTGGGCGGGGGCAGTTCACCCCTCCACTTT.